The rows below give T cell receptor beta chains drawn from one sample of a study of cytomegalovirus exposure and HLA in healthy donors. Sequencing used immunoSEQ multiplex PCR; TCRdb keeps in-frame clones, though not all of them. The sample includes fewer than 120,000 clones, more than 75% of them seen just once. Sequencing was carried out using PBMCs. These receptor sequences come from a woman in her thirties in good health and CMV-seropositive. Both conserved end residues are part of each CDR3. A D gene is named only where the DNA matches it firmly. Expanded clones get a size class; other rows say once, few or many, or leave the size out.

once,TRBV9,TRBD2,TRBJ2-1,CASTRSGGGYNEQFF,TGTGCCAGCACCCGTAGCGGGGGGGGCTACAATGAGCAGTTCTTC
-,TRBV15,TRBD2,TRBJ2-3,CATSRAGGPSSDTQYF,TGTGCCACCAGCAGAGCGGGGGGGCCTTCGTCGGATACGCAGTATTTT
-,TRBV4-3,-,TRBJ1-2,CASTTGGDYGYTF,TGCGCCAGCACCACGGGGGGGGACTATGGCTACACCTTC
-,TRBV2,TRBD1,TRBJ2-7,CASSETGSKPYYEQYF,TGTGCCAGCAGCGAGACAGGGTCAAAACCCTACTACGAGCAGTACTTC
-,TRBV5-6,TRBD2,TRBJ2-7,CASSLESGREREQYF,TGTGCCAGCAGCTTGGAAAGCGGGAGGGAGCGAGAGCAGTACTTC
-,TRBV30,-,TRBJ1-1,CARIGPGPEAFF,TGTGCCCGGATAGGCCCAGGGCCTGAAGCTTTCTTT
-,TRBV5-6,TRBD2,TRBJ2-1,CASSFPRLADNEQFF,TGTGCCAGCAGCTTCCCCCGACTAGCGGACAATGAGCAGTTCTTC
-,TRBV18,-,TRBJ1-1,CASSPPSRTANTEAFF,TGTGCCAGCTCACCACCGTCCCGGACAGCCAACACTGAAGCTTTCTTT
-,TRBV28,TRBD2,TRBJ2-7,CASSLSLAGSYEQYF,TGTGCCAGCAGTCTGAGCCTAGCGGGTTCATACGAGCAGTACTTC
-,TRBV5-1,-,TRBJ2-2,CASSQTGELFF,TGCGCCAGCAGCCAGACCGGGGAGCTGTTTTTT